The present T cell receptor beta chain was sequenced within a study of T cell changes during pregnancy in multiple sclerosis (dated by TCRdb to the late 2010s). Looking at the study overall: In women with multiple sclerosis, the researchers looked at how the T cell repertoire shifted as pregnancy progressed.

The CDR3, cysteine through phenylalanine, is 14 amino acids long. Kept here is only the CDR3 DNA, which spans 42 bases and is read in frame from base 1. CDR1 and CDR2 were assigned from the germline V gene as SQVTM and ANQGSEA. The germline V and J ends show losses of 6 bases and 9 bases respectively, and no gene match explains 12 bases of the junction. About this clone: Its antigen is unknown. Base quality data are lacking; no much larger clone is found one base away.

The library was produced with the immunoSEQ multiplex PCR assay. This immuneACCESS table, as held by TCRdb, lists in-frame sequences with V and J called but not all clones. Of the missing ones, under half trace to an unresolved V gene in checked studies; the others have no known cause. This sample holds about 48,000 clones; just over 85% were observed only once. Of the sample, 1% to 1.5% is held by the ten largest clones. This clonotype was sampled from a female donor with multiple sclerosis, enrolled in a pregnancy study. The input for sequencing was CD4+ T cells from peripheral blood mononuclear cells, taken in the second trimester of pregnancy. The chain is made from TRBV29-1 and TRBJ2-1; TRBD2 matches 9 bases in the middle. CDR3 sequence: CSVALAGVGTEQFF. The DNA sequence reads TGCAGCGTAGCCTTAGCGGGAGTTGGCACTGAGCAGTTCTTC.